What follows are 5 T cell receptor beta chains derived from one specimen sequenced in a study of tumor-infiltrating lymphocytes in primary liver carcinoma. Total RNA (around 500 ng) served as template for TCR beta cDNA synthesis primed by a constant-region primer. Employing slightly modified ARM-PCR, three nested multiplex PCR rounds were run, and these gave rise to the TCR beta libraries. Rounds one and two of PCR, each of around 9 cycles, were primed with TRBV1-TRBV30 forward primers and a C-beta reverse primer. TCRdb ran MiXCR on the multiplex PCR reads and lists one entry per CDR3 protein. The table shows over 35,000 distinct CDR3 sequences, with approximately 73% occurring only once. Co-extraction of both nucleic acids (RNA and DNA) used about 20-33 mg of unsorted bulk tissue. Sequenced sample: liver tumor tissue from sampling region 2. The sample's subset: tumor region T2, inferior pole. Source of these receptors: a man between 35 and 55 years old with primary liver carcinoma and hepatitis B virus infection.

About this clonotype itself: A read error may account for a junction end that differs from germline. The chain has TRBV28 and TRBJ2-1; D gene uncertain. Germline V gene data show CDR1 as MDHEN and CDR2 as SYDVKM. This CDR3 spans 11 amino acids. The CDR3 here is CASSIYNEQSF. In nucleotides, the CDR3 is TGTGCCAGCAGTATTTACAATGAGCAGTCCTTC. Drawing the rest from reference TRBV28 and TRBJ2-1, the complete variable domain is DVKVTQSSRYLVKRTGEKVFLECVQDMDHENMFWYRQDPGLGLRLIYFSYDVKMKEKGDIPEGYSVSREKKERFSLILESASTNQTSMYLCASSIYNEQSFGPGTRLTVL.

Concerning this clonotype itself: Compared with germline, one end of the junction differs, possibly owing to a read error. The chain is built from TRBV11-2 and TRBJ2-1; possibly TRBD2 for D (7 bases). Germline V gene sequence: CDR1 SGHAT, CDR2 FQNNGV. The CDR3 has 15 residues. CDR3 coding DNA: TGTGTCAGCAGCTTAGAAGGGGGACTAATCAATGAGCAGTTCTTC. Its translation: CVSSLEGGLINEQFF.

This clonotype has just a few counts. The chain carries TRBV9 and TRBJ1-5; D not resolved. The CDR3 runs 15 residues. V dropped 0 bases and J dropped 0 bases, with 7 bases sitting between them. Germline CDR1 reads SGDLS; CDR2 reads YYNGEE. The CDR3 sequence is CASSVGGYSNQPQHF. CDR3 DNA: TGTGCCAGCAGCGTAGGAGGGTATAGCAATCAGCCCCAGCATTTT.

This chain links TRBV6-6 with TRBJ1-1; D might be TRBD1 (5 bases). Trimming took off 10 bases at V and 5 bases at J, with 17 bases between the two ends. The length of the CDR3 is 13 residues. The germline V gene encodes CDR1 MNHNY and CDR2 SVGAGI (reference sequence). CDR3 in amino acids: CANSARGTTEAFF. The CDR3 coding sequence is TGTGCCAACAGCGCACGGGGGACTACTGAAGCTTTCTTT.

A note on this clonotype: Likely a read error: the CDR3 ends without its conserved phenylalanine or tryptophan. The limits of the CDR3 on the DNA are not certain, so only TCRdb's listed CDR3 is given. V is TRBV5-1 and J is TRBJ2-2; TRBD1 is the table's D call and was not checked against the DNA. The germline gives CDR1 SGHRS, CDR2 YFSETQ. The length of the CDR3 is 15 amino acids, counting both ends. The chain's CDR3 is CASSDRVPNTGSCFL.